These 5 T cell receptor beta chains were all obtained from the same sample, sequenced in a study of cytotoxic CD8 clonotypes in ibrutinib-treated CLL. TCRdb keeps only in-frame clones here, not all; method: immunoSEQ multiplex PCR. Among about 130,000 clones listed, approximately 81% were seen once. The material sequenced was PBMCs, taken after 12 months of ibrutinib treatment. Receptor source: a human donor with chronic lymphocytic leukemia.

The CDR3 sequence is CASSLGLAAYNEQFF. DNA for the CDR3: TGTGCCAGCAGCCTGGGACTAGCGGCCTACAATGAGCAGTTCTTC. The V and J genes are TRBV5-6 and TRBJ2-1; 11 bases agree with TRBD2. V shed 4 bases and J 2 bases; nucleotides not matched to a gene: 2. Germline V gene sequence: CDR1 SGHDT, CDR2 YYEEEE. CDR3 length equals 15 residues.

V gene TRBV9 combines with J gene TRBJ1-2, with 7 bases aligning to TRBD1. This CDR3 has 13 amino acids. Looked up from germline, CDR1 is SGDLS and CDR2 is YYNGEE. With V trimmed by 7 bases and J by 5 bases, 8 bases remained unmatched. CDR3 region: CASGDSGGYGYTF. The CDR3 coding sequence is TGTGCCAGCGGAGATTCAGGGGGGTATGGCTACACCTTC.

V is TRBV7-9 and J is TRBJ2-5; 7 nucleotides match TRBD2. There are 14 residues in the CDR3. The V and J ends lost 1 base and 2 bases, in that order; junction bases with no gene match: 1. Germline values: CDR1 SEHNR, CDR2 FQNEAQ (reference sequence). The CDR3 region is CASSLVGLQETQYF. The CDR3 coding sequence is TGTGCCAGCAGCTTAGTGGGACTACAAGAGACCCAGTACTTC. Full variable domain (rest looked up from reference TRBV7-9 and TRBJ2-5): DTGVSQNPRHKITKRGQNVTFRCDPISEHNRLYWYRQTLGQGPEFLTYFQNEAQLEKSRLLSDRFSAERPKGSFSTLEIQRTEQGDSAMYLCASSLVGLQETQYFGPGTRLLVL.

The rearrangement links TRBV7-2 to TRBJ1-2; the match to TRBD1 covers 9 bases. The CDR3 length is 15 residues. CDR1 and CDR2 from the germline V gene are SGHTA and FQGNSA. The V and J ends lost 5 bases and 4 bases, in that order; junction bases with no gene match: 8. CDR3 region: CASSLGDRAVYGYTF. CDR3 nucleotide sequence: TGTGCCAGCAGCCTTGGGGACAGGGCGGTCTATGGCTACACCTTC.

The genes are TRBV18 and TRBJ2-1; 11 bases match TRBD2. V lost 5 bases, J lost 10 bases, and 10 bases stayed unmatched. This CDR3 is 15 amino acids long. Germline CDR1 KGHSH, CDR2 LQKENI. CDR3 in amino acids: CASSMTSGTPQEQFF. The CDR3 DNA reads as TGTGCCAGCTCAATGACTAGCGGGACCCCTCAGGAGCAGTTCTTC.